One and the same sample provided the 22 T cell receptor beta chains below, sequenced in a study of blood T cell repertoires in COVID-19. Method: immunoSEQ multiplex PCR; TCRdb's copy keeps in-frame clones and lacks some. The data contain approximately 230,000 clones, roughly 80% of them singletons. The sequencing sample was made of peripheral blood. The receptors originated from a woman of 80 years or more with active or convalescent COVID-19.

The V call is TRBV5-1, the J call TRBJ1-1; 7 bases line up with TRBD1. The CDR3 is 16 residues long. J lost 2 bases, V lost 3 bases, and 10 bases had no gene match. Germline lookup yields CDR1 SGHRS and CDR2 YFSETQ. The CDR3: CASSSDTGTANTEAFF. The CDR3 DNA reads TGCGCCAGCAGCTCAGATACCGGGACAGCCAACACTGAAGCTTTCTTT.

This clone was counted once. V usage is TRBV19 and J usage is TRBJ2-3; no clear D gene. The germline V and J ends were trimmed by 4 bases and 5 bases, with 10 bases remaining between them. This CDR3 has 13 amino acids. Per the germline V gene, CDR1 is LNHDA and CDR2 is SQIVND (reference sequence). This chain's CDR3 is CASSNLARDTQYF. The CDR3 DNA reads as TGTGCCAGTAGTAACCTGGCACGAGATACGCAGTATTTT.

Worth noting for this clone: Other DNA sequences in the same sample also yield this CDR3. The rearrangement links TRBV5-1 to TRBJ2-7, with 8 nucleotides matching TRBD1. V lost 4 bases and J lost 4; bases outside the gene matches: 7. The germline V gene has CDR1 SGHRS and CDR2 YFSETQ. The CDR3 has 14 residues. CDR3 DNA: TGCGCCAGCAGCCCCGGACAGGGATTATACGAGCAGTACTTC. Its protein product is CASSPGQGLYEQYF.

The chain couples TRBV12-3 or TRBV12-4 to TRBJ1-3; D is ambiguous. The CDR3 has 13 amino acids. Trimming stripped 2 bases from V and 3 bases from J, with 5 bases between. CDR3 sequence: CASSLIGGNTIYF. The CDR3 DNA follows: TGTGCCAGCAGTTTAATCGGTGGAAACACCATATATTTT.

V usage is TRBV6-5 and J usage is TRBJ2-1; 12 bases line up with TRBD2. Losses at the gene ends were 7 bases for V and 3 bases for J; bases not matched to a gene: 4. The germline CDR1 and CDR2 sequences are MNHEY and SVGAGI. The length of the CDR3 is 15 residues. CDR3 nucleotides: TGTGCCAGCATTTTACTAGCGGGGGGCTACAATGAGCAGTTCTTC. Amino acid sequence: CASILLAGGYNEQFF.

The V call is TRBV19, the J call TRBJ1-6; D not resolved. The CDR3 is made up of 12 amino acids. V was clipped by 4 bases and J by 11 bases, with 9 bases between them. Germline CDR1 LNHDA, CDR2 SQIVND (reference sequence). The CDR3 protein is CASSTLEAPLHF. The CDR3 coding sequence is TGTGCCAGTAGTACCCTGGAGGCACCCCTCCACTTT.

This rearrangement joins TRBV19 to TRBJ2-7; TRBD1 aligns across 9 bases. Trimming at V came to 5 bases and at J to 1 base, leaving 9 bases not matched to a gene. Per the germline V gene, CDR1 is LNHDA and CDR2 is SQIVND (reference sequence). The CDR3 totals 16 residues. The CDR3 region is CASSPHPGQGSYEQYF. CDR3 bases: TGTGCCAGTAGTCCGCACCCGGGACAGGGATCCTACGAGCAGTACTTC.

This clone turned up a few times. The rearrangement uses TRBV27 and TRBJ1-4; TRBD1 is a possible D gene (5 bases). Looked up from germline, CDR1 is MNHEY and CDR2 is SMNVEV (reference sequence). The CDR3 loop spans 15 amino acids. V was clipped by 6 bases and J by 7 bases, with 18 bases between them. CDR3 sequence: CASSSARAGGEKLFF. CDR3 bases: TGTGCCAGCAGCTCAGCCAGGGCGGGGGGTGAAAAACTGTTTTTT.

The chain links TRBV28 to TRBJ2-5, with a possible D match to TRBD1 (5 bases). Per the germline V gene, CDR1 is MDHEN and CDR2 is SYDVKM. The CDR3 length is 13 residues. V was pared by 6 bases and J by 4 bases, with 12 bases between. DNA for the CDR3: TGTGCCAGCAGCATAAGGACACCAGAGACCCAGTACTTC. Protein sequence: CASSIRTPETQYF.

The chain joins TRBV5-1 to TRBJ2-3; 11 positions agree with TRBD2. Per germline, CDR1 SGHRS and CDR2 YFSETQ. The length of the CDR3 is 14 residues. V dropped 4 bases and J dropped 7; count of bases not matched to a gene: 5. Here the CDR3 DNA reads TGCGCCAGCAGCCCTGTAGCGGGGGGGAATACGCAGTATTTT. Its protein is CASSPVAGGNTQYF. Based on the CDR3 plus reference TRBV5-1 and TRBJ2-3, the full variable domain is KAGVTQTPRYLIKTRGQQVTLSCSPISGHRSVSWYQQTPGQGLQFLFEYFSETQRNKGNFPGRFSGRQFSNSRSEMNVSTLELGDSALYLCASSPVAGGNTQYFGPGTRLTVL.

Only a few counts were recorded for this clone. The genes are TRBV10-1 and TRBJ1-1; 8 bases fit TRBD1. Germline assignment: CDR1 WNHNN and CDR2 SYGVQD (reference sequence). The CDR3 spans 13 residues. Germline trimming cut 10 bases from V and 1 base from J; bases unmatched to any gene: 5. CDR3 coding DNA: TGCGCCACTTCGACAGGGGCGAACACTGAAGCTTTCTTT. Its protein product is CATSTGANTEAFF.

The chain has TRBV28 and TRBJ1-5; D gene ambiguous. Trimming stripped 3 bases from V and 2 bases from J, with 20 bases between. CDR1 MDHEN and CDR2 SYDVKM come from the germline V gene. The CDR3 length is 18 residues. The CDR3 loop reads CASSLEGWGNIGNQPQHF. The CDR3 coding sequence is TGTGCCAGCAGTTTGGAGGGTTGGGGTAACATAGGCAATCAGCCCCAGCATTTT.

The rearrangement links TRBV18 to TRBJ1-5, with 10 bases identical to TRBD1. Trimming at V came to 6 bases and at J to 2 bases, leaving 13 bases not matched to a gene. The CDR3 loop spans 18 amino acids. Germline CDR1 is KGHSH and CDR2 is LQKENI. The CDR3 protein is CASSPLPPGQGGNQPQHF. The CDR3 DNA reads as TGTGCCAGCTCCCCATTGCCCCCCGGACAGGGGGGCAATCAGCCCCAGCATTTT. The full variable domain, completed using reference TRBV18 and TRBJ1-5, is NAGVMQNPRHLVRRRGQEARLRCSPMKGHSHVYWYRQLPEEGLKFMVYLQKENIIDESGMPKERFSAEFPKEGPSILRIQQVVRGDSAAYFCASSPLPPGQGGNQPQHFGDGTRLSIL.

This chain uses TRBV29-1 with TRBJ2-3; TRBD2 agrees at 7 bases. Losses at the gene ends were 1 base for V and 6 bases for J; bases not matched to a gene: 13. Germline CDR1 SQVTM, CDR2 ANQGSEA. The CDR3 covers 16 residues. CDR3 DNA sequence: TGCAGCGTTGAAGCCGGATTGCGACTAGCTCCCGATACGCAGTATTTT. This codes for CSVEAGLRLAPDTQYF.

The rearrangement links TRBV18 to TRBJ2-7; 7 bases are shared with TRBD1. V gave up 3 bases and J gave up 3 bases; unmatched junction bases: 8. The CDR3 covers 15 residues. Germline V gives CDR1 KGHSH, CDR2 LQKENI. CDR3 nucleotide sequence: TGTGCCAGCTCACCCCTACAGGGGCCTATCTACGAGCAGTACTTC. Residues: CASSPLQGPIYEQYF.

This clone was seen just once. The chain recombines TRBV28 with TRBJ1-2; tentatively, D is TRBD1 (5 bases). Germline V gene sequence: CDR1 MDHEN, CDR2 SYDVKM. Trimming removed 3 bases at V and 2 bases at J, with 7 bases between. The CDR3 runs 13 residues. CDR3 sequence (DNA): TGTGCCAGCAGTTTCGGGGGGAACTATGGCTACACCTTC. This sequence encodes CASSFGGNYGYTF.

The chain combines TRBV6-5 with TRBJ1-5, with D possibly matching TRBD1 (5 bases). V was shortened by 0 bases and J by 1 base, with 7 bases between the two germline ends. Germline lookup yields CDR1 MNHEY and CDR2 SVGAGI. The CDR3 totals 15 residues. The chain's CDR3 is CASSYSQGSNQPQHF. The CDR3, as DNA: TGTGCCAGCAGTTACTCTCAGGGCAGCAATCAGCCCCAGCATTTT.

This chain links TRBV19 with TRBJ1-1, with a tentative D call TRBD1 (6 bases). The CDR3 is 13 amino acids. Looked up from germline, CDR1 is LNHDA and CDR2 is SQIVND (reference sequence). Trimming shortened V by 3 bases and J by 3 bases, and 8 bases separated the two germline ends. CDR3 in amino acids: CASSINRDTEAFF. CDR3 coding DNA: TGTGCCAGTAGTATCAACAGGGACACTGAAGCTTTCTTT.

This clone was found once. V usage is TRBV10-3 and J usage is TRBJ2-2; D perhaps matches TRBD2 (5 bases). Germline CDR1 and CDR2: ENHRY and SYGVKD. This CDR3 has 13 residues. V was cut by 4 bases and J by 7 bases, with 10 bases left in between. The CDR3 DNA reads as TGTGCCATCAGTGTACAACTAGTCGGGGAGCTGTTTTTT. The encoded protein is CAISVQLVGELFF.

This chain joins TRBV24-1 and TRBJ1-2; 8 nucleotides match TRBD1. CDR1 and CDR2 (germline): KGHDR, SFDVKD. V was pared by 2 bases and J by 2 bases, with 3 bases of the junction left unmatched. This CDR3 contains 15 residues. The CDR3, as DNA: TGTGCCACCAGTGATTCGGCAGGGGGCAACTATGGCTACACCTTC. Protein product: CATSDSAGGNYGYTF.

The chain employs TRBV6-6 and TRBJ1-2; TRBD1 matches 12 bases. Per the germline V gene, CDR1 is MNHNY and CDR2 is SVGAGI (reference sequence). J gave up 8 bases and V 7 bases, and 5 bases lay outside the gene matches. This CDR3 is 13 amino acids long. CDR3: CASTIGTGGGYTF. CDR3 nucleotide sequence: TGTGCCAGCACCATAGGGACAGGGGGCGGCTACACCTTC.

The J gene is TRBJ1-3, the V gene TRBV3-1 (or the pseudogene TRBV3-2), with D unclear. Trimming took off 1 base at V and 0 bases at J, with 7 bases between the two ends. CDR3 length: 15 amino acids. Germline CDR1 and CDR2: LGHDT and YNNKEL (reference sequence). The CDR3 nucleotides are TGTGCCAGCAGCCAAGTACCGAGCTCTGGAAACACCATATATTTT. Translating it yields CASSQVPSSGNTIYF.